Presented here are 24 T cell receptor beta chains from one specimen sequenced in a study of PD-1 blockade in mismatch repair-deficient tumors. TCRdb's table, derived via immunoSEQ multiplex PCR, lists solely in-frame clones and lacks some. Of 100,000 to 150,000 clones in the sample, roughly nine tenths were seen once. The specimen was peripheral blood, collected 44 weeks after starting pembrolizumab. These receptors were obtained from an adult with mismatch repair-deficient cancer.

The genes are TRBV11-3 and TRBJ2-5; D ambiguous. The CDR3 consists of 17 residues. Germline assignment: CDR1 SGHNT and CDR2 YENEEA. Trimming cost V 0 bases and J 4 bases, with 18 bases left between them. The CDR3 region is CASSLDLGQPLVETQYF. CDR3 DNA: TGTGCCAGCAGCTTAGATCTTGGCCAGCCTTTAGTAGAGACCCAGTACTTC. Combining the CDR3 with reference TRBV11-3 and TRBJ2-5 gives the whole variable domain EAGVVQSPRYKIIEKKQPVAFWCNPISGHNTLYWYLQNLGQGPELLIRYENEEAVDDSQLPKDRFSAERLKGVDSTLKIQPAELGDSAVYLCASSLDLGQPLVETQYFGPGTRLLVL.

V is TRBV4-1 and J is TRBJ1-2, with D unresolved. V was clipped by 1 base and J by 4 bases, with 10 bases between them. The CDR3 totals 14 residues. Per the germline V gene, CDR1 is MGHRA and CDR2 is YSYEKL. The CDR3 region is CASSQVGISYGYTF. In DNA form, the CDR3 reads TGCGCCAGCAGCCAAGTTGGGATTTCCTATGGCTACACCTTC.

The J gene is TRBJ2-7, the V gene TRBV4-2, with D perhaps matching TRBD2 (6 bases). CDR3 length: 15 residues. The V and J ends lost 0 bases and 7 bases respectively, with 16 bases between them. Germline V gives CDR1 LGHNA, CDR2 YNFKEQ. The CDR3 DNA reads as TGTGCCAGCAGCCAAGAATACGGGGGATGGGAGGAGCAGTACTTC. Translation: CASSQEYGGWEEQYF.

The chain couples TRBV11-2 to TRBJ2-2; TRBD1 matches at 10 bases. There are 17 residues in the CDR3. Germline assignment: CDR1 SGHAT and CDR2 FQNNGV. The ends lost 5 bases at V and 6 bases at J; junction bases unmatched: 12. CDR3 region: CASSPPGTGVRAGELFF. The DNA for the CDR3 is TGTGCCAGCAGCCCCCCTGGGACAGGGGTTCGAGCCGGGGAGCTGTTTTTT.

The J gene is TRBJ1-1, the V gene TRBV5-6, with unresolved D. Germline CDR1 reads SGHDT; CDR2 reads YYEEEE. The CDR3 totals 14 residues. Trimming removed 0 bases at V and 0 bases at J, with 6 bases between. CDR3 in amino acids: CASSLVQVNTEAFF. The CDR3, as DNA: TGTGCCAGCAGCTTGGTACAAGTGAACACTGAAGCTTTCTTT.

The chain links TRBV27 to TRBJ1-1, with D unresolved. Germline loops: CDR1 MNHEY, CDR2 SMNVEV (reference sequence). Trimming took 5 bases from V and 5 from J, leaving 21 bases between them. The CDR3 is 16 amino acids. The CDR3 sequence is CASSPYSSRPGTEAFF. Written as DNA, the CDR3 is TGTGCCAGCAGTCCTTACTCTTCCCGTCCGGGGACTGAAGCTTTCTTT.

This clone was detected once. Compared with germline, one end of the junction differs, possibly owing to a read error. V gene TRBV15 combines with J gene TRBJ2-5; 7 bases are a match to TRBD2. CDR3 length equals 15 residues. Germline loops: CDR1 LNHNV, CDR2 YYDKDF (reference sequence). The CDR3 nucleotides are TGTGCCACCAGCGGGAGGGTTCAGGCCCGAAGCGGGAACCACTTC. Translated, it gives CATSGRVQARSGNHF.

The chain couples TRBV5-1 to TRBJ1-4; TRBD1 might be the D (5 bases). Germline-derived CDR1 and CDR2 are SGHRS and YFSETQ. Trimming shortened V by 0 bases and J by 7 bases, and 10 bases separated the two germline ends. CDR3 length: 14 residues. The CDR3 coding sequence is TGCGCCAGCAGCTTGGCGGGGGGGAGTGAAAAACTGTTTTTT. Translation gives CASSLAGGSEKLFF.

This clone was detected a few times. V and J are TRBV7-6 and TRBJ2-7; 10 bases fit TRBD2. There are 14 residues in the CDR3. The trim removed 5 bases at V and 4 bases at J, leaving 5 bases unmatched. Germline CDR1 SGHVS, CDR2 FNYEAQ. The CDR3 nucleotides are TGTGCCAGCAGCCCATCTAGCGGGAGTTACGAGCAGTACTTC. Residues: CASSPSSGSYEQYF.

The chain has TRBV4-1 and TRBJ2-7, with TRBD2 matching over 7 bases. Germline V lookup: CDR1 MGHRA, CDR2 YSYEKL. Unmatched junction bases numbered 11, after V lost 1 base and J lost 2 bases. The CDR3 contains 17 residues. The CDR3 DNA sequence: TGCGCCAGCAGCCAAGGGGGGGGGAAGCGGGTAGCCTACGAGCAGTACTTC. Encoded protein: CASSQGGGKRVAYEQYF.

This clone was seen a few times. The chain is built from TRBV6-1 and TRBJ2-7; D remains unclear. Per the germline V gene, CDR1 is MNHNS and CDR2 is SASEGT. Trimming cost V 2 bases and J 3 bases, with 5 bases left between them. This CDR3 region has 12 residues. The CDR3 bases are TGTGCCAGCAGTGAACTAATCTACGAGCAGTACTTC. It translates to CASSELIYEQYF.

The J gene is TRBJ2-3, the V gene TRBV7-9; D unresolved. The CDR3 has 13 residues. Germline-derived CDR1 and CDR2 are SEHNR and FQNEAQ (reference sequence). V gave up 1 base and J gave up 1 base, with 3 bases separating them. The CDR3 nucleotides are TGTGCCAGCAGCTTAGGCCGCACAGATACGCAGTATTTT. Its translation is CASSLGRTDTQYF.

The chain has TRBV5-5 and TRBJ2-3; D perhaps matches TRBD2 (6 bases). Trimming cost V 0 bases and J 2 bases, with 13 bases left between them. Germline values: CDR1 SGHKS, CDR2 YYEKEE (reference sequence). This CDR3 comprises 16 residues. DNA for the CDR3: TGTGCCAGCAGCTTGGGGTATAGCGGAGCCACAGATACGCAGTATTTT. Translation: CASSLGYSGATDTQYF.

This sequence joins TRBV5-1 and TRBJ2-1; D might be TRBD1 (5 bases). The V end lost 0 bases, the J end lost 4 bases, and 11 bases lay between the germline ends. Germline CDR1 SGHRS, CDR2 YFSETQ. CDR3 length: 15 residues. The CDR3 coding sequence is TGCGCCAGCAGCTTGGAGGGGCTCTCGTACAATGAGCAGTTCTTC. This encodes CASSLEGLSYNEQFF.

V gene TRBV7-6 combines with J gene TRBJ2-5, with D hard to call. V gave up 5 bases and J gave up 2 bases, with 9 bases separating them. The germline CDR1 and CDR2 sequences are SGHVS and FNYEAQ. This CDR3 spans 13 amino acids. CDR3 DNA: TGTGCCAGCAGCCCTCCTGAGCAAGAGACCCAGTACTTC. Encoded protein: CASSPPEQETQYF.

The genes are TRBV11-3 and TRBJ2-3; 8 bases are a match to TRBD1. Trimming removed 5 bases from V and 2 bases from J; junction bases left unmatched: 6. The CDR3 is made up of 15 amino acids. Germline CDR1 and CDR2: SGHNT and YENEEA. The CDR3, as DNA: TGTGCCAGCAGCCCGGAGGGACAGGACACAGATACGCAGTATTTT. This gives the protein CASSPEGQDTDTQYF.

The rearrangement links TRBV7-9 to TRBJ2-5; D possibly corresponds to TRBD1 (5 bases). The ends were cut back, 5 bases at V and 3 bases at J, with 10 bases in the middle. The CDR3 has 13 residues. Germline CDR1 is SEHNR and CDR2 is FQNEAQ (reference sequence). The CDR3 loop is CASSPHRKETQYF. CDR3 coding DNA: TGTGCCAGCAGCCCTCACAGGAAAGAGACCCAGTACTTC.

V is TRBV6-1 and J is TRBJ1-4, with D perhaps matching TRBD1 (6 bases). CDR3 length: 18 amino acids. The V end lost 4 bases, the J end lost 2 bases, and 20 bases lay between the germline ends. Germline V gives CDR1 MNHNS, CDR2 SASEGT. CDR3: CASSVPPGGASTNEKLFF. Here the CDR3 DNA reads TGTGCCAGCAGTGTTCCCCCCGGGGGCGCTTCCACTAATGAAAAACTGTTTTTT.

The chain couples TRBV5-6 to TRBJ2-6; either TRBD1 or TRBD2 may fit D (5 bases each). Germline V gene data show CDR1 as SGHDT and CDR2 as YYEEEE. Trimming stripped 1 base from V and 3 bases from J, with 8 bases between. The CDR3 length is 15 residues. As DNA, the CDR3 is TGTGCCAGCAGCTTGCGGGGCTTTGGGGCCAACGTCCTGACTTTC. It translates to CASSLRGFGANVLTF.

The rearrangement links TRBV4-1 to TRBJ2-7, with a tentative D call TRBD1 (5 bases). Germline CDR1 is MGHRA and CDR2 is YSYEKL. V was shortened by 3 bases and J by 6 bases, with 12 bases between the two germline ends. The CDR3 contains 13 residues. The CDR3 DNA reads as TGCGCCAGCAGCCACAGGGTGGAGCGCGAGCAGTACTTC. Translating it yields CASSHRVEREQYF.

The chain links TRBV7-9 to TRBJ2-2; D gene ambiguous. The V gene lost 5 bases and the J gene lost 5 bases, with 6 bases spanning the gap. This CDR3 comprises 12 residues. Germline V gene data show CDR1 as SEHNR and CDR2 as FQNEAQ (reference sequence). CDR3 sequence (DNA): TGTGCCAGCAGCCTCCTAACCGGGGAGCTGTTTTTT. Translation: CASSLLTGELFF.

This CDR3 reads CASSFPGSTGEQYF. Written as DNA, the CDR3 is TGTGCCAGCAGTTTCCCCGGGTCTACGGGGGAGCAGTACTTC. This sequence joins TRBV28 and TRBJ2-7, with D maybe TRBD2 (5 bases). CDR1 and CDR2 from the germline V gene are MDHEN and SYDVKM. V gave up 3 bases and J gave up 7 bases, with 16 bases separating them. The CDR3 covers 14 residues.

The chain employs TRBV6-4 and TRBJ2-2; 7 bases fit TRBD2. CDR3 size: 14 residues. With V trimmed by 4 bases and J by 6 bases, 5 bases remained unmatched. Germline V lookup: CDR1 MRHNA, CDR2 SNTAGT. CDR3 protein: CASSATSEAGELFF. The CDR3 DNA follows: TGTGCCAGCAGTGCTACTAGCGAAGCCGGGGAGCTGTTTTTT.

The rearrangement uses TRBV27 and TRBJ2-1, with 9 bases aligning to TRBD1. The CDR3 totals 14 residues. V gave up 5 bases and J gave up 10 bases; unmatched junction bases: 9. Germline V gene sequence: CDR1 MNHEY, CDR2 SMNVEV (reference sequence). The CDR3 loop is CASSPGQGFREQFF. DNA of the CDR3: TGTGCCAGCAGTCCCGGACAGGGGTTTCGGGAGCAGTTCTTC.